This T cell receptor (beta chain) was identified during a study of vaccination and CD4 T cells after COVID-19. In the case of this clonotype: Its antigen remains unidentified.

The V gene's germline CDR1 is SGHAT and CDR2 FQNNGV. V was cut by 0 bases and J by 6 bases, with 13 bases left in between. This CDR3 has 15 residues. Treatment here: roughly 10-day PBMC culture with coronavirus spike peptide pools or control peptides (ViraFEST assay). ViraFEST grew antigen-specific T cells using peptide pools, then sequenced TCRs. Cultured CD4+ T-cell DNA underwent Oncomine TCR Beta short-read sequencing. TCRdb fed the PCR reads into MiXCR, producing one record per CDR3 protein. The table includes more than 12,000 distinct CDR3 sequences, less than 70% detected once. Specimen: CD4+ T cells from blood, cultured in vitro, collected before SARS-CoV-2 vaccination. The chain has TRBV11-2 and TRBJ2-3; D is tentatively TRBD1 or TRBD2 (5 bases each). This TCR was sampled from a human donor who had recovered from COVID-19. CDR3 loop: CASSLDTGTVDTQYF. For the CDR3, the DNA is TGTGCCAGCAGCTTAGATACGGGGACCGTGGATACGCAGTATTTT.